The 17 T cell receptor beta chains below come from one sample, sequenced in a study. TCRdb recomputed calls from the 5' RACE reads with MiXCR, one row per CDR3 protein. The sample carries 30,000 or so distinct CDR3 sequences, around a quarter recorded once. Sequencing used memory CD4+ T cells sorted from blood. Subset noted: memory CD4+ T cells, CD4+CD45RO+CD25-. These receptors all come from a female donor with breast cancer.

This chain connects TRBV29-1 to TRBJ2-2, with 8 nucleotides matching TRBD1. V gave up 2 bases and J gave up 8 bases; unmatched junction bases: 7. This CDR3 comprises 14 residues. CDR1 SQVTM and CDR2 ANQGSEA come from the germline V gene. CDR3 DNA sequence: TGCAGCGTTGAAAGACAGGGGTCACCTGGGGAGCTGTTTTTT. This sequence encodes CSVERQGSPGELFF.

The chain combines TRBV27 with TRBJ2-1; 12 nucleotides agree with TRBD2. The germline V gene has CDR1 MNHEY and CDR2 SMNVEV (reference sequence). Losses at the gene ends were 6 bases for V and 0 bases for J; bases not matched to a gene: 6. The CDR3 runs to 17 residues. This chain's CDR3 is CASRGLAGGSSYNEQFF. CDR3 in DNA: TGTGCCAGCAGGGGTCTAGCGGGAGGGAGCTCCTACAATGAGCAGTTCTTC.

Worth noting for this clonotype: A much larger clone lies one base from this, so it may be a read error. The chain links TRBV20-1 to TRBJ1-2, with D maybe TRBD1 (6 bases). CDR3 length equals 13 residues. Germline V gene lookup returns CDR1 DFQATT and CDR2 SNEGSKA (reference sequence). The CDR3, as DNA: TGCAGTGCCTCAGTCCAGGGGAACTATGGCCACACCTTC. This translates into CSASVQGNYGHTF.

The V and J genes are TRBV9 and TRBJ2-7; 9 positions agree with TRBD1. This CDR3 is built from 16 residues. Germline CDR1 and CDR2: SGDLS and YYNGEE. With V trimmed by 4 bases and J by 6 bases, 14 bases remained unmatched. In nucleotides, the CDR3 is TGTGCCAGCAGCCCTTTCCCGGGGACAGGGATGGCCGAGCAGTACTTC. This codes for CASSPFPGTGMAEQYF.

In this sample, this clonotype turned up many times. Written as DNA, the CDR3 is TGTGCCATCAGTGGGGGTAAGACCACTATCGGTAGCAATCAGCCCCAGCATTTT. As protein: CAISGGKTTIGSNQPQHF. The gene calls are TRBV10-3 and TRBJ1-5, with unresolved D. The CDR3 is 18 residues long. Trimming stripped 4 bases from V and 0 bases from J, with 19 bases between. CDR1 is ENHRY and CDR2 is SYGVKD in the germline V gene.

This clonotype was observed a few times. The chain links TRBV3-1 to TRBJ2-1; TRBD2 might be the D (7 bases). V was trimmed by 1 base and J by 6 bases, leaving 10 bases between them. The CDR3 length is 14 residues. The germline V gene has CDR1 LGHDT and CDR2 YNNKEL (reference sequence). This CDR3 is CASSQAGGLNEQFF. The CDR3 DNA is TGTGCCAGCAGCCAAGCCGGGGGGCTCAATGAGCAGTTCTTC.

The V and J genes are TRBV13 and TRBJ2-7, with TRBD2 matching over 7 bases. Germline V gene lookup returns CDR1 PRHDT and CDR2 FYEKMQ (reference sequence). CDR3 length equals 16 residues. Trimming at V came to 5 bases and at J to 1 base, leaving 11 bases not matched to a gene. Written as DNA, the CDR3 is TGTGCCAGCAGCGACTCCACTAGCGAGAATTCCTACGAGCAGTACTTC. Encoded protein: CASSDSTSENSYEQYF. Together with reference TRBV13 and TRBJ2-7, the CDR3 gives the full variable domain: AAGVIQSPRHLIKEKRETATLKCYPIPRHDTVYWYQQGPGQDPQFLISFYEKMQSDKGSIPDRFSAQQFSDYHSELNMSSLELGDSALYFCASSDSTSENSYEQYFGPGTRLTVT.

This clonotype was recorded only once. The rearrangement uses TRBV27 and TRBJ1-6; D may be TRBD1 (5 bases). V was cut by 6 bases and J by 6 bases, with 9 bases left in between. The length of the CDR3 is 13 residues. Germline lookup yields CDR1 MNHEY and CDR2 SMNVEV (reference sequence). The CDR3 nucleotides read TGTGCCAGCAGGGGGGGACCTAATTCACCCCTCCACTTT. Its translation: CASRGGPNSPLHF.

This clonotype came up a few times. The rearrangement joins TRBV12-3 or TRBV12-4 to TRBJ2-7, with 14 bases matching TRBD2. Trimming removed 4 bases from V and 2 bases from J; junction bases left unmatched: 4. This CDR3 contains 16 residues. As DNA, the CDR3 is TGTGCCAGCAGTTCCTGGACTAGCGGGGGGACCTACGAGCAGTACTTC. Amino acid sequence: CASSSWTSGGTYEQYF.

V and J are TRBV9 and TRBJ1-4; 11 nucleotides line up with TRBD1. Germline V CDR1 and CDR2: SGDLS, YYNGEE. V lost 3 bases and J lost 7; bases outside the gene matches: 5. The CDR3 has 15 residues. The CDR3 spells CASSAGQGVFEKLFF. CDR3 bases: TGTGCCAGCAGCGCGGGACAGGGGGTTTTTGAAAAACTGTTTTTT.

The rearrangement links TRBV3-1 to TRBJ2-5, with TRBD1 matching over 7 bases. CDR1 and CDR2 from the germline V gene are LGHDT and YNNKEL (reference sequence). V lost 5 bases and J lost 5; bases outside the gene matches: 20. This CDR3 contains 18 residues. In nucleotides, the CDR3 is TGTGCCAGCAGCGAGACGACAGGGAAACTTAGGGCGGGCGAGACCCAGTACTTC. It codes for CASSETTGKLRAGETQYF.

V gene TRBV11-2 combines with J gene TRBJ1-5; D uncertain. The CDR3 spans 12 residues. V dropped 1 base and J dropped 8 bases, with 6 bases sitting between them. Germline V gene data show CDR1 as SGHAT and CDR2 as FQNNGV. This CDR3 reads CASSLVGEPQHF. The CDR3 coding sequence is TGTGCCAGCAGCTTAGTGGGTGAGCCCCAGCATTTT.

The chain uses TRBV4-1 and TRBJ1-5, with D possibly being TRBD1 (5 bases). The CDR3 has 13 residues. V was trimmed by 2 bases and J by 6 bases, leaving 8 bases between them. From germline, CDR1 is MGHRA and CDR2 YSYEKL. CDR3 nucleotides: TGCGCCAGCAGCCAAAGGGGATTTCAGCCCCAGCATTTT. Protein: CASSQRGFQPQHF.

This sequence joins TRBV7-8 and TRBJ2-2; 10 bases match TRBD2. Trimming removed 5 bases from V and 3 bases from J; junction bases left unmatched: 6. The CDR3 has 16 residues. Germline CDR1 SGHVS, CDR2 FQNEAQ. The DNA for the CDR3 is TGTGCCAGCAGCCCCCGGACTAGCGGAGACACCGGGGAGCTGTTTTTT. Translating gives CASSPRTSGDTGELFF.

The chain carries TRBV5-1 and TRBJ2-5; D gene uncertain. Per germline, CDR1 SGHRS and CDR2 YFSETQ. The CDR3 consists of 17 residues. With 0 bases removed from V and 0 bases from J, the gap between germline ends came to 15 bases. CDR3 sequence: CASSLEYATLYQETQYF. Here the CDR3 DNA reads TGCGCCAGCAGCTTGGAGTACGCAACCCTGTACCAAGAGACCCAGTACTTC.

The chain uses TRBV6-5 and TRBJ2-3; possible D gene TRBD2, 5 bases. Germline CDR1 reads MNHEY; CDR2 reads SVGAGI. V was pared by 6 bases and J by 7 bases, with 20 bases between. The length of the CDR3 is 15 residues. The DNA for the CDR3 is TGTGCCAGCAGCGGACTTTTCGGGGAAGTTAATACGCAGTATTTT. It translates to CASSGLFGEVNTQYF.

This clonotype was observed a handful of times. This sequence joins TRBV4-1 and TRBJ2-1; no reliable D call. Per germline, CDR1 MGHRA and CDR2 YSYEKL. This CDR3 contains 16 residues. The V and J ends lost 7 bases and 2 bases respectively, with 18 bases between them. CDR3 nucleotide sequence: TGCGCCAGCACCCCCAAGATAGGTGAAACCTACAATGAGCAGTTCTTC. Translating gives CASTPKIGETYNEQFF.